This T cell receptor (beta chain) was sequenced for a study of cytomegalovirus exposure and HLA in healthy donors. The PCR made use of 60 Vbeta and 13 Jbeta primers. Assay used: immunoSEQ multiplex PCR; TCRdb lists only in-frame clones, some missing. This sample's table reports some 75,000 clones. The CDR3 runs to 18 residues. The V gene end was trimmed by 2 bases and the J gene end by 4 bases; junction bases not matched to a gene: 7. Looked up from germline, CDR1 is LNHDA and CDR2 is SQIVND (reference sequence). The TCR sequence derives from a female donor in good health and CMV-seropositive. The rearrangement uses TRBV19 and TRBJ2-2; 13 nucleotides align to TRBD2. The sample taken for sequencing was PBMCs. The CDR3 DNA reads TGTGCCAGTAGTATAACACTAGCGGGGGGGCGTCGCACCGGGGAGCTGTTTTTT. Protein: CASSITLAGGRRTGELFF.